This T cell receptor beta chain was captured by sequencing in a study of blood T cell repertoires in COVID-19. The wider study: Some COVID-19 samples were acute and others convalescent; all came from the United States, Italy and Spain.

The CDR3 sequence is 15 residues long. V was trimmed by 3 bases and J by 2 bases, leaving 11 bases between them. CDR1 SGHAT and CDR2 FQNNGV come from the germline V gene. This clone was seen a single time. Original processing methods: Reference gene primer amplification gave nucleated cell count estimates. The assay was immunoSEQ multiplex PCR, and TCRdb's table has in-frame clones only and misses some. For V, J and clone size, that table is used; D and trimming come from the DNA. Here the sample spans some 400,000 clones, approximately 87% being singletons. The chain combines TRBV11-2 with TRBJ1-3; D remains unclear. The sequenced sample was peripheral blood. The source of this sequence is a woman aged 60-75 years with COVID-19, enrolled during active disease. DNA for the CDR3: TGTGCCAGCAGCTTTAACTCTTTGGCTGGAAACACCATATATTTT. It encodes CASSFNSLAGNTIYF. Combining the CDR3 with reference TRBV11-2 and TRBJ1-3 gives the whole variable domain EAGVAQSPRYKIIEKRQSVAFWCNPISGHATLYWYQQILGQGPKLLIQFQNNGVVDDSQLPKDRFSAERLKGVDSTLKIQPAKLEDSAVYLCASSFNSLAGNTIYFGEGSWLTVV.